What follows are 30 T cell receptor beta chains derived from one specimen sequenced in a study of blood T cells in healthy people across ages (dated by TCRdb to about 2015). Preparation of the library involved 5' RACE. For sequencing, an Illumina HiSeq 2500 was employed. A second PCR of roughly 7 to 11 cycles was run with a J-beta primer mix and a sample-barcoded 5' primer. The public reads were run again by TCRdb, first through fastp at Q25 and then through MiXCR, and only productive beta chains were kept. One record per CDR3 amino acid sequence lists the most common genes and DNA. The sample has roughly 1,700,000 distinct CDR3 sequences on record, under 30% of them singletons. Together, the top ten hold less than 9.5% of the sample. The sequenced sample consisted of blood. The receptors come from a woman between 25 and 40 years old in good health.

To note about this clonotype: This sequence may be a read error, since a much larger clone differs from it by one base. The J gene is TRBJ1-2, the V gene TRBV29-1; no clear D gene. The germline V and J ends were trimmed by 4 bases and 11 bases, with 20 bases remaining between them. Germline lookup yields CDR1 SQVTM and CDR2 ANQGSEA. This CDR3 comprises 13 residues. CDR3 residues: CSVVATARARYTF. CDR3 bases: TGCAGCGTTGTGGCTACGGCGCGGGCGAGGTACACCTTC.

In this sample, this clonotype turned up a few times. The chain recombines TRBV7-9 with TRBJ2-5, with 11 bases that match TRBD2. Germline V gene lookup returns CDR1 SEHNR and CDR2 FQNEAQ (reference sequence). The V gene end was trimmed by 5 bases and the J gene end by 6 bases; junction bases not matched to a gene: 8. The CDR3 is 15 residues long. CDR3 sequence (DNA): TGTGCCAGCAGCCCGACTAGCGGGGCACCCAAGACCCAGTACTTC. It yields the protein CASSPTSGAPKTQYF.

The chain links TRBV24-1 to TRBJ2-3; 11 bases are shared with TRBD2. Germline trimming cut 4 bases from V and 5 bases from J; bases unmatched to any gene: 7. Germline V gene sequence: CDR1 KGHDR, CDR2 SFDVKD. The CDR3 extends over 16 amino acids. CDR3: CATSDLTSGGIDTQYF. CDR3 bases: TGTGCCACCAGTGACCTCACTAGCGGGGGAATAGATACGCAGTATTTT.

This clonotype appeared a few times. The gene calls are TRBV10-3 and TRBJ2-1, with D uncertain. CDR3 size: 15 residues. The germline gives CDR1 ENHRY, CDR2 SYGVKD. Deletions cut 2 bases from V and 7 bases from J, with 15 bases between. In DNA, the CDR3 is TGTGCCATCAGTGAGCGACGGGCTAGTACAAATGAGCAGTTCTTC. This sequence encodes CAISERRASTNEQFF.

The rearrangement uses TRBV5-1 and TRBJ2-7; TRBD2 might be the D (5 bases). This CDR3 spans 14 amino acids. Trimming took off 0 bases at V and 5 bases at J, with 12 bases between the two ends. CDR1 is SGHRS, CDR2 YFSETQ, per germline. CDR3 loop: CASSLAGVVHEQYF. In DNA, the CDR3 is TGCGCCAGCAGCTTGGCCGGGGTTGTCCACGAGCAGTACTTC.

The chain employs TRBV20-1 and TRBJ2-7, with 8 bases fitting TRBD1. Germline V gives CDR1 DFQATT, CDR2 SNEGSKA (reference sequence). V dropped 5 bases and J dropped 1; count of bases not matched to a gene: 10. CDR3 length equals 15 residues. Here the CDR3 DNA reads TGCAGTGCTCCCAGTAGCGGACAGGGTTCCTACGAGCAGTACTTC. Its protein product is CSAPSSGQGSYEQYF.

The CDR3 region is CASSLLLAGGYGEQFF. CDR3 sequence (DNA): TGTGCCAGCAGTTTACTACTAGCGGGAGGGTACGGAGAGCAGTTCTTC. V usage is TRBV27 and J usage is TRBJ2-1; TRBD2 aligns across 13 bases. There are 16 residues in the CDR3. V was pared by 2 bases and J by 10 bases, with 8 bases of the junction left unmatched. Germline CDR1 and CDR2: MNHEY and SMNVEV (reference sequence).

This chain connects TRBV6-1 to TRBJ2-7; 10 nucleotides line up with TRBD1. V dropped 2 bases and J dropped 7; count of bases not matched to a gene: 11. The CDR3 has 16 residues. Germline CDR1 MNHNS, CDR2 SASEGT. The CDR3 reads CASSEYRDRGPWEQYF. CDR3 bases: TGTGCCAGCAGTGAATATCGGGACAGGGGCCCTTGGGAGCAGTACTTC.

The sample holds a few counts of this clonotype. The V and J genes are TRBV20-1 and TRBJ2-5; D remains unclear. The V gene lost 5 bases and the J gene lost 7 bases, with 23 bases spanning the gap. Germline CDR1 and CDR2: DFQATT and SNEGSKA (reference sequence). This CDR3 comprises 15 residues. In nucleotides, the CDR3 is TGCAGTGCTCAGAACCAGGAGACCCAAATCCTGACCCAGTACTTC. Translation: CSAQNQETQILTQYF.

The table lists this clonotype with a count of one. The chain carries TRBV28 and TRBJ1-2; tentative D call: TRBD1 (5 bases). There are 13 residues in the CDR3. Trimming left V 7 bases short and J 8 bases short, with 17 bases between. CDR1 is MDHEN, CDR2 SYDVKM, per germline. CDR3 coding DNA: TGTGCCAGCAACCCGGGACGGCCTAACGGCTACACCTTC. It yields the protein CASNPGRPNGYTF.

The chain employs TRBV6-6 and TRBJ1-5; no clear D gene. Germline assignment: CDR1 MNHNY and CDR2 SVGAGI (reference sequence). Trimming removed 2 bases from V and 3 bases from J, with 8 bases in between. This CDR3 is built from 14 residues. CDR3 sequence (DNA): TGTGCCAGCAGTTACGCGGTAGACAATCAGCCCCAGCATTTT. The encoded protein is CASSYAVDNQPQHF.

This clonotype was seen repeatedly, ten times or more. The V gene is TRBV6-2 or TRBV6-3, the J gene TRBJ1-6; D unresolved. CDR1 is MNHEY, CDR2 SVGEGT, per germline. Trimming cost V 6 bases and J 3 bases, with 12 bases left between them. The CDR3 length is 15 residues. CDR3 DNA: TGTGCCAGCAGCCATGGACGGAGCTATAATTCACCCCTCCACTTT. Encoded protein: CASSHGRSYNSPLHF.

The CDR3 region has the DNA TGTGCCAGCAGCAAAGGGGCAGCAGAGACCCAGTACTTC. Its protein product is CASSKGAAETQYF. The chain combines TRBV7-9 with TRBJ2-5; perhaps TRBD1 as D (5 bases). Trimming took off 5 bases at V and 4 bases at J, with 11 bases between the two ends. This CDR3 region has 13 residues. Germline assignment: CDR1 SEHNR and CDR2 FQNEAQ (reference sequence).

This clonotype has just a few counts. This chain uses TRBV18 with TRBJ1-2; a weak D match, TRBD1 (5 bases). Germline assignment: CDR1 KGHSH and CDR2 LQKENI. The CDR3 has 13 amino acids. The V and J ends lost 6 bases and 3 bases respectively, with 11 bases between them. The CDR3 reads CASSSGIYYGYTF. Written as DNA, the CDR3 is TGTGCCAGCTCCTCAGGGATCTACTATGGCTACACCTTC. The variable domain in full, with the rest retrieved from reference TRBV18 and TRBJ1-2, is NAGVMQNPRHLVRRRGQEARLRCSPMKGHSHVYWYRQLPEEGLKFMVYLQKENIIDESGMPKERFSAEFPKEGPSILRIQQVVRGDSAAYFCASSSGIYYGYTFGSGTRLTVV.

The CDR3: CASKKSGQGRETQYF. CDR3 sequence (DNA): TGTGCCAGCAAAAAAAGCGGACAGGGGAGGGAGACCCAGTACTTC. The rearrangement uses TRBV6-2 or TRBV6-3 and TRBJ2-7; 9 bases are a match to TRBD1. The J call may be faulty, since TRBJ2-5 better matches the DNA end. CDR1 MNHEY and CDR2 SVGEGT come from the germline V gene. The CDR3 extends over 15 amino acids.

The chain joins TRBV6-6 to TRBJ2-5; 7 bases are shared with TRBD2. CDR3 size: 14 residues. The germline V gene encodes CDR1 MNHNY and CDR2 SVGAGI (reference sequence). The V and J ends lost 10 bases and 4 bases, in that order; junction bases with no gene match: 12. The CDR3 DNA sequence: TGTGCCATCACCCGACTAGCCGGGGGAGAGACCCAGTACTTC. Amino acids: CAITRLAGGETQYF.

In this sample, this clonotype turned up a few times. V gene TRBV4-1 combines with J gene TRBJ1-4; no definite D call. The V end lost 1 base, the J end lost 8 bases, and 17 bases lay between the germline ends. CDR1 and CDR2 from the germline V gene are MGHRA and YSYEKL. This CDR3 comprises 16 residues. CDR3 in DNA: TGCGCCAGCAGCCAAGTAGCTGGGATCGCTAGGGAAAAACTGTTTTTT. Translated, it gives CASSQVAGIAREKLFF.

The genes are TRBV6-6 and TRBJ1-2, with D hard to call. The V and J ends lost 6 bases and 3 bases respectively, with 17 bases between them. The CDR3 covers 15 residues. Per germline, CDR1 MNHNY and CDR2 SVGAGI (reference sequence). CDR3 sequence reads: CASSPGSPGDYGYTF. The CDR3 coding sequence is TGTGCCAGCAGCCCTGGTAGTCCCGGGGACTATGGCTACACCTTC.

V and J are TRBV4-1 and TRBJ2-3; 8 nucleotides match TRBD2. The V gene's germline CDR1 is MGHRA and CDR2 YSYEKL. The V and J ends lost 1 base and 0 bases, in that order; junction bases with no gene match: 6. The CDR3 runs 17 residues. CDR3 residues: CASSQVGASGSTDTQYF. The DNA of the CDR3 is TGCGCCAGCAGCCAAGTTGGCGCTAGCGGGAGCACAGATACGCAGTATTTT.

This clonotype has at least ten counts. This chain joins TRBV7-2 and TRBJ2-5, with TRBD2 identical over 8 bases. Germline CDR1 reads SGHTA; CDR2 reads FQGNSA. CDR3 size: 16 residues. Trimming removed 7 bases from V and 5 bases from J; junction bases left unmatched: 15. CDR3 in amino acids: CASTKARTSIVETQYF. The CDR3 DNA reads TGTGCCAGCACCAAAGCCCGGACTAGCATTGTTGAGACCCAGTACTTC.

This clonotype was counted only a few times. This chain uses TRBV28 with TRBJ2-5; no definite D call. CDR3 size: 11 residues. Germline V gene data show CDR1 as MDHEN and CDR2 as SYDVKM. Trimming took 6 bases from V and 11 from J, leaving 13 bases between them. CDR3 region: CASRRIDEQYF. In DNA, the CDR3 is TGTGCCAGCAGGAGGATCGATGAGCAGTACTTC.

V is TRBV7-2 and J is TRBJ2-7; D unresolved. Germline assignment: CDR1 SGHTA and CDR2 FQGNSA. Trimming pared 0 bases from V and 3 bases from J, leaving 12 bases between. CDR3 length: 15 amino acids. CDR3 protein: CASSLARNTYYEQYF. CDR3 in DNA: TGTGCCAGCAGCTTAGCGAGGAACACATACTACGAGCAGTACTTC.

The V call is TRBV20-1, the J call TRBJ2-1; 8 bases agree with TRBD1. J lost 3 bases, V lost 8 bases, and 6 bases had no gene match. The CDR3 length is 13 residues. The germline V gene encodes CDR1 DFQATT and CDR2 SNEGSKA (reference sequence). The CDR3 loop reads CSTDRGDYNEQFF. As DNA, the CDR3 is TGCAGTACCGACAGGGGAGACTACAATGAGCAGTTCTTC.

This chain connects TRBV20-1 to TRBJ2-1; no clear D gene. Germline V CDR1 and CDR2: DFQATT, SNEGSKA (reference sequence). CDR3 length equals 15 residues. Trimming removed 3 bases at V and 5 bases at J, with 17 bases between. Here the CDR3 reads CSARPPVDGHNEQFF. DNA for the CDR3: TGCAGTGCTAGGCCACCCGTCGACGGCCACAATGAGCAGTTCTTC.

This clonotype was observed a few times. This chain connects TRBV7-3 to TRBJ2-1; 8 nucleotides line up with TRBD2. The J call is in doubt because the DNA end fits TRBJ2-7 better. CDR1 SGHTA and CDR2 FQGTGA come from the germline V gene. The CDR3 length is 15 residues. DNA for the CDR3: TGTGCCAGCAGCTCAGTACAGCGGGGGAACAATGAGCAGTACTTC. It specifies CASSSVQRGNNEQYF.

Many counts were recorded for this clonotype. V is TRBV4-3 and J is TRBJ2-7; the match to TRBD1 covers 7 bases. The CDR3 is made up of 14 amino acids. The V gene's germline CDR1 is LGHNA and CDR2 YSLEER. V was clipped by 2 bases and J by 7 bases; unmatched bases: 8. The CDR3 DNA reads TGCGCCAGCAGCCAACGACAGGGATCAAGGGAGCAGTACTTC. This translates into CASSQRQGSREQYF.

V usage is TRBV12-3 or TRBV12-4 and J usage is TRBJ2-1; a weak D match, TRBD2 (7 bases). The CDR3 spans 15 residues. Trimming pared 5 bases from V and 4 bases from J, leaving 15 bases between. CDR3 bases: TGTGCCAGCAGTATGGGGGCTAGCGGATACAATGAGCAGTTCTTC. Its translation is CASSMGASGYNEQFF.

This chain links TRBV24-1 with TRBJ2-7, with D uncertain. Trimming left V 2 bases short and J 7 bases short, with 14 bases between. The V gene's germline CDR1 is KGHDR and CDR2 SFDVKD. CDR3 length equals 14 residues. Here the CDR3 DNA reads TGTGCCACCAGTGATTCGCACAGTCCTAATGAGCAGTACTTC. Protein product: CATSDSHSPNEQYF.

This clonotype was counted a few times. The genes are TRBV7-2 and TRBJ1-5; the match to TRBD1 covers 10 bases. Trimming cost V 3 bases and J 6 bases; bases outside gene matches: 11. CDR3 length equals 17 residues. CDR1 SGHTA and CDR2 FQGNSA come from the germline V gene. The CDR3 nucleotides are TGTGCCAGCAGCTTTTCCGGGACAGGGGATGGGGCTCAGCCCCAGCATTTT. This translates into CASSFSGTGDGAQPQHF.

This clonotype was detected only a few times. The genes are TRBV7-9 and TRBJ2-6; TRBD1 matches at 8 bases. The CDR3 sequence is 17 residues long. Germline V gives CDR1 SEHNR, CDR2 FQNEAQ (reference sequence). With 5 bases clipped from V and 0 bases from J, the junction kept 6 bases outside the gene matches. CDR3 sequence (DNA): TGTGCCAGCAGCCCGGGACAGGCCATCTCTGGGGCCAACGTCCTGACTTTC. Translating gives CASSPGQAISGANVLTF. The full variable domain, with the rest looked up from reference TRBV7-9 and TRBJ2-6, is DTGVSQNPRHKITKRGQNVTFRCDPISEHNRLYWYRQTLGQGPEFLTYFQNEAQLEKSRLLSDRFSAERPKGSFSTLEIQRTEQGDSAMYLCASSPGQAISGANVLTFGAGSRLTVL.